This TCR beta chain appears in the sequencing data of a study of tumor-infiltrating lymphocytes in oesophageal squamous cell carcinoma (TCRdb year 2016). Library preparation employed PCR. For sequencing, an Illumina HiSeq 2000 was employed. TCRdb trimmed public reads at Q25 via fastp, called clones via MiXCR and kept in-frame beta chains. Every entry covers one CDR3 protein and lists the most common genes and DNA from its rows. Recorded for this sample are some 21,000 distinct CDR3 sequences; more than 30% of them occurred a single time. The ten largest clones take up under 40% of the sample. About this clonotype: It lacks a known antigen. Base-call qualities are not available, and no considerably larger clone is one nucleotide away.

Specimen: esophageal tumor tissue. The TCR sequence derives from a male donor with esophageal squamous cell carcinoma.

Read as DNA, the sequence is TGTGCCAGCTCAGAAGAAAGGGGATGGGGGAATGAGCAGTTCTTC. The translation is CASSEERGWGNEQFF. The chain was built from TRBV18 and TRBJ2-5; the D element could tentatively be TRBD1 or TRBD2, as 5 bases agree for each. The better agreement between TRBJ2-1 and the DNA end casts doubt on the J call. From cysteine to phenylalanine, the CDR3 is 15 amino acids long. The sequence is cut down to CDR3 DNA, 45 bases in frame from base 1. From a lookup of the germline V gene, CDR1 and CDR2 are KGHSH and LQKENI.